The 6 T cell receptor beta chains below all came from one sample that was sequenced in a study of T-cell memory formation after mild COVID-19. TCRdb reprocessed the 5' RACE reads with MiXCR, giving one entry per CDR3 protein. This sample yields over 150,000 distinct CDR3 sequences, of which 20% to 25% are seen a single time; about 21% belongs to the top ten. The sequenced sample consisted of PBMCs or a T cell subset sorted from them (not recorded which). These TCRs come from an adult woman who had mild COVID-19 (a few samples of this study predate the infection). Cell type and time point are not known.

This sequence joins TRBV7-9 and TRBJ1-5; 8 bases line up with TRBD1. Germline lookup yields CDR1 SEHNR and CDR2 FQNEAQ (reference sequence). This CDR3 contains 16 residues. Losses at the gene ends were 5 bases for V and 0 bases for J; bases not matched to a gene: 6. The CDR3 coding sequence is TGTGCCAGCAGCCCTGGGACAGGATTTAGCAATCAGCCCCAGCATTTT. The encoded protein is CASSPGTGFSNQPQHF.

The chain carries TRBV11-2 and TRBJ2-2, with 7 bases aligning to TRBD2. The CDR3 consists of 17 residues. Germline lookup yields CDR1 SGHAT and CDR2 FQNNGV. J gave up 0 bases and V 5 bases, and 9 bases lay outside the gene matches. The CDR3 sequence is CASSPRLADANTGELFF. In DNA, the CDR3 is TGTGCCAGCAGCCCCCGACTAGCTGACGCGAACACCGGGGAGCTGTTTTTT.

The chain has TRBV7-2 and TRBJ1-2; possibly TRBD1 for D (6 bases). This CDR3 spans 14 amino acids. The V end was cut by 1 base, the J end by 8 bases, with 14 bases between. Germline lookup yields CDR1 SGHTA and CDR2 FQGNSA. The CDR3 spells CASSLVAQGGGYTF. The CDR3 DNA reads as TGTGCCAGCAGCTTAGTCGCACAGGGAGGAGGCTACACCTTC.

This clonotype has a handful of counts. The chain combines TRBV5-1 with TRBJ2-1; D is undetermined. CDR1 SGHRS and CDR2 YFSETQ come from the germline V gene. V gave up 0 bases and J gave up 6 bases, with 16 bases separating them. The CDR3 is made up of 16 amino acids. The CDR3 coding sequence is TGCGCCAGCAGCTTGGACGGGCTGTTCTTAGCCAATGAGCAGTTCTTC. This sequence encodes CASSLDGLFLANEQFF.

This clonotype was seen a handful of times. This rearrangement joins TRBV24-1 to TRBJ2-7; 7 bases map to TRBD2. This CDR3 contains 16 residues. Germline assignment: CDR1 KGHDR and CDR2 SFDVKD. The J segment lost 0 bases and the V segment lost 7 bases, leaving 11 bases of the junction unmatched. The DNA for the CDR3 is TGTGCCACCAGCGACCGCGGGGGAGGCCTCTCCTACGAGCAGTACTTC. This translates into CATSDRGGGLSYEQYF.

A single count supports this clonotype. The V gene is TRBV7-6, the J gene TRBJ2-1, with 15 bases fitting TRBD2. Germline values: CDR1 SGHVS, CDR2 FNYEAQ. V shed 5 bases and J 4 bases; nucleotides not matched to a gene: 9. CDR3 length: 18 amino acids. The CDR3, as DNA: TGTGCCAGCAGCCCGGGACTAGCGGGGGGAGCCCCTTACAATGAGCAGTTCTTC. It encodes CASSPGLAGGAPYNEQFF.